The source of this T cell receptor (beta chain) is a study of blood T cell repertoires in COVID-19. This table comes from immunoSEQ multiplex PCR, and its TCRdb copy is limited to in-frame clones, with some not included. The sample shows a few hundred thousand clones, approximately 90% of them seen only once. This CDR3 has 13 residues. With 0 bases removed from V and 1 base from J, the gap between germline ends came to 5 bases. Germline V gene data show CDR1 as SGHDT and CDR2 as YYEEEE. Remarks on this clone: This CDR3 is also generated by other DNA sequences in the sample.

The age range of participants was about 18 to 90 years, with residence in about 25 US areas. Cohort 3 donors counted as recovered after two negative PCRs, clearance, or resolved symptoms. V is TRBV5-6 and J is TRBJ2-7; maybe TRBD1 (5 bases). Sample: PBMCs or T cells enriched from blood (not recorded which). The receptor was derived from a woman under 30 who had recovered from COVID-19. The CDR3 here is CASSLGQSYEQYF. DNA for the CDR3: TGTGCCAGCAGCTTGGGACAGTCCTACGAGCAGTACTTC.